The next 4 T cell receptor beta chains were all read from a single sample in a study of blood T cell repertoires in COVID-19. Data came from immunoSEQ multiplex PCR; TCRdb stores just in-frame clones and leaves some out. The sample has about 48,000 clones, just over 85% seen once. Sequencing used peripheral blood. The receptor set was obtained from a woman aged 80 or over with acute or convalescent COVID-19.

This clone was seen just once. V usage is TRBV12-5 and J usage is TRBJ1-2, with D maybe TRBD1 (6 bases). The CDR3 extends over 15 amino acids. Germline V gene lookup returns CDR1 LGHNT and CDR2 FRNRAP. With 1 base removed from V and 7 bases from J, the gap between germline ends came to 16 bases. The CDR3 bases are TGTGCTAGTGGTTTGGGCACAGGGAAATTAGGTGGCTACACCTTC. Protein product: CASGLGTGKLGGYTF.

The chain has TRBV7-2 and TRBJ1-5; D is uncertain. V lost 1 base, J lost 5 bases, and 6 bases lay in between. Germline V lookup: CDR1 SGHTA, CDR2 FQGNSA. This CDR3 spans 13 amino acids. This chain's CDR3 is CASSLDLDQPQHF. The DNA for the CDR3 is TGTGCCAGCAGCTTAGATCTCGATCAGCCCCAGCATTTT.

The gene calls are TRBV5-5 and TRBJ2-2; weak D call: TRBD1 (5 bases). The CDR3 spans 16 residues. CDR1 and CDR2 from the germline V gene are SGHKS and YYEKEE (reference sequence). Trimming took 3 bases from V and 0 from J, leaving 12 bases between them. CDR3 sequence (DNA): TGTGCCAGCAGCTCCCTGACAGTCTCGAACACCGGGGAGCTGTTTTTT. Its translation: CASSSLTVSNTGELFF. Together with reference TRBV5-5 and TRBJ2-2, the CDR3 gives the full variable domain: DAGVTQSPTHLIKTRGQQVTLRCSPISGHKSVSWYQQVLGQGPQFIFQYYEKEERGRGNFPDRFSARQFPNYSSELNVNALLLGDSALYLCASSSLTVSNTGELFFGEGSRLTVL.

The chain has TRBV2 and TRBJ1-4, with 9 positions matching TRBD1. The trim removed 6 bases at V and 5 bases at J, leaving 4 bases unmatched. CDR1 and CDR2 (germline): SNHLY, FYNNEI. The CDR3 spans 14 residues. CDR3 coding DNA: TGTGCCAGCAGCCCCGGGACAGGGAATGAAAAACTGTTTTTT. Its translation is CASSPGTGNEKLFF.